Below, 30 T cell receptor beta chains from the same sample are listed, as sequenced in a study of T cell responses to AZD1222 COVID-19 vaccine. Repertoires were generated with immunoSEQ multiplex PCR, while TCRdb's copy carries only in-frame clones and drops some. The sample has fewer than 200,000 clones; almost 90% are singletons. The sample consisted of peripheral blood, taken 28 days after the second AZD1222 dose. The receptors were gathered from an adult who received the AZD1222 COVID-19 vaccine.

The gene calls are TRBV30 and TRBJ1-2; 11 nucleotides line up with TRBD1. This CDR3 has 16 residues. The germline V gene encodes CDR1 GTSNPN and CDR2 SVGIG (reference sequence). Germline trimming cut 0 bases from V and 6 bases from J; bases unmatched to any gene: 9. Written as DNA, the CDR3 is TGTGCCTGGAGTGTAGCCCCCGGACAGGGGGCGGATGGCTACACCTTC. Amino acid sequence: CAWSVAPGQGADGYTF.

The rearrangement links TRBV6-5 to TRBJ1-2, with D possibly being TRBD1 (6 bases). This CDR3 is built from 14 residues. V gave up 7 bases and J gave up 6 bases, with 18 bases separating them. CDR1 is MNHEY and CDR2 is SVGAGI in the germline V gene. CDR3 sequence reads: CASTIPRDTDGYTF. In nucleotides, the CDR3 is TGTGCCAGCACCATTCCCCGGGACACGGATGGCTACACCTTC.

This clone appeared a few times. The chain has TRBV6-5 and TRBJ2-2, with D perhaps matching TRBD2 (6 bases). V lost 8 bases to trimming and J lost 4 bases, with 14 bases between them. CDR1 and CDR2 (germline): MNHEY, SVGAGI. The CDR3 spans 14 residues. The CDR3 is CASRRRGPTGELFF. CDR3 nucleotides: TGTGCCAGCCGGCGGCGGGGACCCACCGGGGAGCTGTTTTTT.

The chain joins TRBV6-2 or TRBV6-3 to TRBJ1-5; 8 nucleotides match TRBD1. The CDR3 runs to 14 residues. Germline V gene sequence: CDR1 MNHEY, CDR2 SVGEGT. Trimming at V came to 4 bases and at J to 3 bases, leaving 2 bases not matched to a gene. The CDR3 DNA reads TGTGCCAGCAGTTGGACAGGGCACAATCAGCCCCAGCATTTT. Its protein product is CASSWTGHNQPQHF.

This clone has only a few counts. The chain employs TRBV9 and TRBJ1-2; D may be TRBD1 (6 bases). Germline-derived CDR1 and CDR2 are SGDLS and YYNGEE. The CDR3 has 13 amino acids. V was shortened by 0 bases and J by 7 bases, with 10 bases between the two germline ends. CDR3 residues: CASSVAPGVGYTF. As DNA, the CDR3 is TGTGCCAGCAGCGTAGCCCCAGGGGTTGGCTACACCTTC.

This sequence joins TRBV5-4 and TRBJ1-2; D might be TRBD1 (5 bases). The germline V gene encodes CDR1 SGHNT and CDR2 YYREEE (reference sequence). CDR3 length: 14 amino acids. V lost 4 bases to trimming and J lost 1 base, with 11 bases between them. CDR3 region: CASSGYQGNYGYTF. The CDR3 bases are TGTGCCAGCAGCGGATATCAGGGTAACTATGGCTACACCTTC.

The chain has TRBV5-8 and TRBJ1-6; 7 nucleotides match TRBD1. Per the germline V gene, CDR1 is SGHTS and CDR2 is YDEGEE. The trim removed 4 bases at V and 3 bases at J, leaving 10 bases unmatched. This CDR3 spans 17 amino acids. CDR3 in amino acids: CASSDATGMVYNSPLHF. The CDR3 region has the DNA TGTGCCAGCAGCGATGCGACAGGGATGGTCTATAATTCACCCCTCCACTTT.

This chain joins TRBV5-1 and TRBJ1-6, with 9 nucleotides matching TRBD1. Trimming removed 4 bases from V and 7 bases from J; junction bases left unmatched: 6. The length of the CDR3 is 15 residues. Germline CDR1 reads SGHRS; CDR2 reads YFSETQ. CDR3 amino acids: CASSARDRVNSPLHF. The DNA for the CDR3 is TGCGCCAGCAGCGCCCGGGACAGGGTGAATTCACCCCTCCACTTT.

This rearrangement joins TRBV25-1 to TRBJ1-1; no definite D call. This CDR3 contains 16 residues. From germline, CDR1 is MGHDK and CDR2 SYGVNS. The V and J ends lost 3 bases and 4 bases respectively, with 18 bases between them. CDR3 protein: CASSELGGVAGTEAFF. CDR3 in DNA: TGTGCCAGCAGTGAGTTGGGTGGGGTTGCAGGCACTGAAGCTTTCTTT.

The chain is built from TRBV7-8 and TRBJ1-6; no definite D call. Germline CDR1 reads SGHVS; CDR2 reads FQNEAQ. The CDR3 contains 15 residues. V was shortened by 5 bases and J by 2 bases, with 10 bases between the two germline ends. This CDR3 is CASSTRTTYNSPLHF. The DNA for the CDR3 is TGTGCCAGCAGCACCCGAACTACCTATAATTCACCCCTCCACTTT.

The chain carries TRBV27 and TRBJ2-1, with 8 bases identical to TRBD1. The CDR3 is 17 amino acids. CDR1 is MNHEY, CDR2 SMNVEV, per germline (reference sequence). With V trimmed by 7 bases and J by 0 bases, 11 bases remained unmatched. The CDR3 sequence: CASTQGAGGASYNEQFF. The CDR3 DNA reads as TGTGCCAGCACTCAGGGGGCGGGCGGGGCCTCCTACAATGAGCAGTTCTTC.

The CDR3 DNA reads as TGTGCCAGCAGCCAAAGTCGAGGGGGGCAAGAGACCCAGTACTTC. Protein: CASSQSRGGQETQYF. The V call is TRBV3-1 (or the pseudogene TRBV3-2), the J call TRBJ2-5, with D perhaps TRBD1 or TRBD2 (6 bases each). The V end was cut by 2 bases, the J end by 2 bases, with 12 bases between. Looked up from germline, CDR1 is LGHDT and CDR2 is YNNKEL (reference sequence). The length of the CDR3 is 15 residues.

V gene TRBV6-5 combines with J gene TRBJ2-7; 11 nucleotides match TRBD1. Trimming cost V 10 bases and J 5 bases; bases outside gene matches: 10. Germline V lookup: CDR1 MNHEY, CDR2 SVGAGI. The CDR3 is made up of 14 amino acids. The CDR3 nucleotides are TGTGCCACCGCGAAGGACAGGGGGCCCCACGAGCAGTACTTC. This codes for CATAKDRGPHEQYF.

This clone was observed a single time. J is TRBJ1-2 and V is TRBV5-1; tentatively, D is TRBD1 (5 bases). Trimming took 0 bases from V and 6 from J, leaving 15 bases between them. Germline CDR1 reads SGHRS; CDR2 reads YFSETQ. The CDR3 is made up of 15 amino acids. The CDR3 DNA sequence: TGCGCCAGCAGCTTGGATCGGGGGTTCGATAATGGCTACACCTTC. Translating it yields CASSLDRGFDNGYTF.

This chain links TRBV7-3 with TRBJ2-2; 8 bases align to TRBD2. V dropped 8 bases and J dropped 1; count of bases not matched to a gene: 9. The CDR3 consists of 16 residues. The germline CDR1 and CDR2 sequences are SGHTA and FQGTGA. This CDR3 reads CASSKVLAGNTGELFF. As DNA, the CDR3 is TGTGCCAGCTCTAAGGTTCTAGCGGGGAACACCGGGGAGCTGTTTTTT.

This clone has more than one count but fewer than ten. The gene calls are TRBV6-1 and TRBJ1-2; possible D gene TRBD1, 5 bases. The CDR3 is 13 residues long. V shed 3 bases and J shed 4 bases, with 9 bases lying between them. Germline V lookup: CDR1 MNHNS, CDR2 SASEGT. The CDR3 loop reads CASSDDRLYGYTF. The CDR3, as DNA: TGTGCCAGCAGTGACGACAGACTCTATGGCTACACCTTC.

This chain connects TRBV7-9 to TRBJ2-1, with unresolved D. V was shortened by 3 bases and J by 5 bases, with 8 bases between the two germline ends. Germline assignment: CDR1 SEHNR and CDR2 FQNEAQ (reference sequence). This CDR3 spans 13 amino acids. CDR3 sequence (DNA): TGTGCCAGCAGCTTTGGGATAAACAATGAGCAGTTCTTC. Its translation is CASSFGINNEQFF.

J is TRBJ2-2 and V is TRBV5-4; 8 bases align to TRBD2. The CDR3 is 16 residues long. Germline V gene sequence: CDR1 SGHNT, CDR2 YYREEE (reference sequence). After removal of 1 base from V and 7 bases from J, the junction contained 9 bases not matched to a gene. In DNA form, the CDR3 reads TGTGCCAGCAGCTTGTCCGGGCGGGGGGCGGACGGGGAGCTGTTTTTT. Its translation: CASSLSGRGADGELFF.

The gene calls are TRBV6-5 and TRBJ1-1; D is uncertain. The germline V gene has CDR1 MNHEY and CDR2 SVGAGI. The germline V and J ends were trimmed by 0 bases and 1 base, with 6 bases remaining between them. The CDR3 extends over 14 amino acids. CDR3 in DNA: TGTGCCAGCAGTTACTCCAGGAAGAACACTGAAGCTTTCTTT. Translating gives CASSYSRKNTEAFF.

This chain connects TRBV5-4 to TRBJ1-2, with D tentatively TRBD1 (5 bases). Per the germline V gene, CDR1 is SGHNT and CDR2 is YYREEE (reference sequence). The V and J ends lost 0 bases and 2 bases respectively, with 8 bases between them. This CDR3 region has 14 residues. The CDR3 DNA sequence: TGTGCCAGCAGCTTGGGGGGCTGGAACTATGGCTACACCTTC. Translated: CASSLGGWNYGYTF.

The chain recombines TRBV20-1 with TRBJ2-1; D unclear. Looked up from germline, CDR1 is DFQATT and CDR2 is SNEGSKA (reference sequence). V was pared by 5 bases and J by 6 bases, with 8 bases between. The CDR3 has 11 amino acids. CDR3 loop: CSAPRGNEQFF. DNA of the CDR3: TGCAGTGCTCCGCGTGGCAATGAGCAGTTCTTC.

The table lists this clone with a count of one. The genes are TRBV5-6 and TRBJ2-7; possibly TRBD2 for D (6 bases). This CDR3 region has 15 residues. V gave up 2 bases and J gave up 6 bases, with 18 bases separating them. Germline CDR1 reads SGHDT; CDR2 reads YYEEEE. This CDR3 reads CASSFLPGVSGEQYF. The CDR3 DNA is TGTGCCAGCAGCTTTCTTCCGGGAGTCTCGGGCGAGCAGTACTTC.

V is TRBV29-1 and J is TRBJ2-2; a weak D match, TRBD1 (5 bases). Germline CDR1 reads SQVTM; CDR2 reads ANQGSEA. With 7 bases removed from V and 6 bases from J, the gap between germline ends came to 18 bases. The CDR3 has 14 amino acids. The CDR3 nucleotides are TGCAGCGCCTGTCAGGGAATTGGTCCCGGGGAGCTGTTTTTT. Its protein product is CSACQGIGPGELFF.

The chain employs TRBV6-1 and TRBJ1-2, with TRBD1 identical over 8 bases. Germline V lookup: CDR1 MNHNS, CDR2 SASEGT. Trimming removed 3 bases from V and 7 bases from J; junction bases left unmatched: 10. The CDR3 has 15 residues. CDR3 region: CASSDRTGWPGGYTF. The CDR3 DNA reads as TGTGCCAGCAGTGACCGGACAGGGTGGCCGGGTGGCTACACCTTC.

In the case of this clone: The same CDR3 can be traced to other DNA sequences in this sample. This rearrangement joins TRBV5-1 to TRBJ2-5; TRBD2 matches 8 bases. Trimming removed 0 bases from V and 2 bases from J; junction bases left unmatched: 0. Germline CDR1 reads SGHRS; CDR2 reads YFSETQ. CDR3 length: 14 residues. The CDR3 protein is CASSLAGGQETQYF. The CDR3 DNA reads TGCGCCAGCAGCTTGGCGGGGGGGCAAGAGACCCAGTACTTC.

This chain connects TRBV30 to TRBJ1-2, with unresolved D. Germline V gene data show CDR1 as GTSNPN and CDR2 as SVGIG (reference sequence). The V end lost 3 bases, the J end lost 3 bases, and 14 bases lay between the germline ends. This CDR3 has 14 amino acids. CDR3 loop: CAWRALIMYYGYTF. The CDR3 DNA follows: TGTGCCTGGAGAGCCCTCATTATGTACTATGGCTACACCTTC.

The chain links TRBV2 to TRBJ2-3, with TRBD1 identical over 8 bases. CDR1 is SNHLY, CDR2 FYNNEI, per germline. Unmatched junction bases numbered 8, after V lost 6 bases and J lost 3 bases. The CDR3 contains 15 residues. For the CDR3, the DNA is TGTGCCAGCAGCCTCGACAGGGGAGAGACAGATACGCAGTATTTT. Its protein is CASSLDRGETDTQYF.

V is TRBV19 and J is TRBJ1-2; TRBD1 is a possible D gene (5 bases). This CDR3 is 16 amino acids long. V was clipped by 6 bases and J by 6 bases, with 23 bases between them. Germline V gene sequence: CDR1 LNHDA, CDR2 SQIVND (reference sequence). The CDR3 loop is CASRFSEEGATHGYTF. The CDR3 DNA is TGTGCCAGTAGATTTTCGGAGGAAGGGGCTACTCATGGCTACACCTTC.

This clone showed up just a few times. Other DNA sequences in the same sample also yield this CDR3. The gene calls are TRBV9 and TRBJ2-3; D possibly matches TRBD1 or TRBD2 (7 bases each). This CDR3 is built from 14 residues. Germline V gene sequence: CDR1 SGDLS, CDR2 YYNGEE. Trimming took 3 bases from V and 4 from J, leaving 12 bases between them. The CDR3 coding sequence is TGTGCCAGCAGCGCAGGGGGGGGGCCAGATACGCAGTATTTT. This gives the protein CASSAGGGPDTQYF.

To note about this clone: The sample contains more than one DNA sequence encoding this CDR3. The CDR3 DNA is TGTGCCAGCAGTTTACTGGGGAATGAGCAGTTCTTC. Its protein is CASSLLGNEQFF. V gene TRBV28 combines with J gene TRBJ2-1; D unclear. Germline V gives CDR1 MDHEN, CDR2 SYDVKM. The V end lost 2 bases, the J end lost 7 bases, and 6 bases lay between the germline ends. This CDR3 contains 12 residues.